One sample yielded the 32 T cell receptor beta chains listed below, sequenced in a study of technical replicates of blood from several donors. Repertoires were generated with immunoSEQ multiplex PCR, while TCRdb's copy carries only in-frame clones and drops some. Among some 77,000 clones listed, over 75% were seen once. The specimen sequenced was T cells isolated from PBMCs. The receptor set was obtained from a human donor in good health.

The V call is TRBV2, the J call TRBJ2-7; TRBD2 agrees at 7 bases. V was clipped by 6 bases and J by 0 bases; unmatched bases: 2. The CDR3 is made up of 13 amino acids. Looked up from germline, CDR1 is SNHLY and CDR2 is FYNNEI. CDR3 residues: CASSRDYSYEQYF. The CDR3 nucleotides read TGTGCCAGCAGCCGGGACTACTCCTACGAGCAGTACTTC.

V usage is TRBV19 and J usage is TRBJ1-1; D call uncertain. Germline CDR1 reads LNHDA; CDR2 reads SQIVND (reference sequence). Between the trimmed V and J ends, which lost 2 bases and 2 bases, there was a span of 6 bases. CDR3 length equals 13 residues. The chain's CDR3 is CASSIQANTEAFF. CDR3 sequence (DNA): TGTGCCAGTAGTATACAGGCTAACACTGAAGCTTTCTTT.

The V and J genes are TRBV4-1 and TRBJ1-3; D is uncertain. Germline loops: CDR1 MGHRA, CDR2 YSYEKL. V lost 4 bases and J 0 bases, leaving 13 bases between the germline ends. The CDR3 has 16 residues. Written as DNA, the CDR3 is TGCGCCAGCAGCCGCCTACAGCTAAGCTCTGGAAACACCATATATTTT. This sequence encodes CASSRLQLSSGNTIYF.

CDR3 in DNA: TGTGCCAGCAGCCCGTTAGCGGGAGGGCCGGGCGAGCAGTACTTC. As protein: CASSPLAGGPGEQYF. The V and J genes are TRBV7-9 and TRBJ2-7, with TRBD2 identical over 11 bases. From germline, CDR1 is SEHNR and CDR2 FQNEAQ (reference sequence). The CDR3 is 15 residues long. V lost 5 bases to trimming and J lost 6 bases; unmatched junction nucleotides: 9.

The J gene is TRBJ2-1, the V gene TRBV25-1; 11 bases are shared with TRBD2. The V segment lost 8 bases and the J segment 5 bases; nucleotides outside the gene matches: 2. Germline lookup yields CDR1 MGHDK and CDR2 SYGVNS. The CDR3 sequence is 13 residues long. The CDR3 nucleotides read TGTGCCAGCGGGGGACTAGCGGACAATGAGCAGTTCTTC. This encodes CASGGLADNEQFF.

The chain recombines TRBV7-3 with TRBJ2-1, with 11 bases matching TRBD2. Germline V gene sequence: CDR1 SGHTA, CDR2 FQGTGA. CDR3 length: 16 amino acids. Trimming cost V 5 bases and J 7 bases; bases outside gene matches: 10. The CDR3 spells CASSPQLAGVENEQFF. The CDR3 DNA is TGTGCCAGCAGCCCCCAACTAGCGGGAGTTGAGAATGAGCAGTTCTTC.

V usage is TRBV4-3 and J usage is TRBJ2-7; TRBD1 aligns across 10 bases. Trimming at V came to 1 base and at J to 5 bases, leaving 11 bases not matched to a gene. This CDR3 has 17 amino acids. In germline, CDR1 is LGHNA, CDR2 YSLEER. The CDR3 reads CASSQGLDRGPSNEQYF. The CDR3 DNA is TGCGCCAGCAGCCAAGGACTTGACAGGGGGCCTTCCAACGAGCAGTACTTC.

The V call is TRBV19, the J call TRBJ2-2, with TRBD2 as a possible D gene (5 bases). The CDR3 has 14 amino acids. The germline V gene encodes CDR1 LNHDA and CDR2 SQIVND (reference sequence). V was clipped by 7 bases and J by 0 bases, with 9 bases between them. CDR3 region: CASNERSNTGELFF. The CDR3 DNA reads TGTGCCAGTAATGAGCGGTCGAACACCGGGGAGCTGTTTTTT.

The rearrangement uses TRBV7-3 and TRBJ2-1; a weak D match, TRBD1 (5 bases). The CDR3 is 12 amino acids. V dropped 5 bases and J dropped 5 bases, with 7 bases sitting between them. The germline gives CDR1 SGHTA, CDR2 FQGTGA. CDR3 sequence: CASSDSDNEQFF. The CDR3 bases are TGTGCCAGCAGCGACAGTGACAATGAGCAGTTCTTC.

Regarding this clone: Sequence at one end of the junction differs from germline and may be a read error. The rearrangement joins TRBV19 to TRBJ2-1; the D gene is possibly TRBD1 (6 bases). Germline CDR1 reads LNHDA; CDR2 reads SQIVND (reference sequence). CDR3 length: 13 amino acids. CDR3 residues: CAGSPQSGTHQFF. Here the CDR3 DNA reads TGTGCCGGTAGTCCCCAATCCGGGACACATCAGTTCTTC.

V is TRBV6-7 and J is TRBJ2-2; D may be TRBD2 (6 bases). TRBV6-7 belongs to the ORF category, with a function that is uncertain. V was cut by 10 bases and J by 5 bases, with 26 bases left in between. This CDR3 has 17 residues. CDR3 sequence (DNA): TGTGCCACCCAAGGAGGGATTCCGCGTAGAAAGACCGGGGAGCTGTTTTTT. This gives the protein CATQGGIPRRKTGELFF.

The chain combines TRBV27 with TRBJ1-1; D is unresolved. The V and J ends lost 7 bases and 7 bases respectively, with 13 bases between them. The CDR3 contains 12 residues. In germline, CDR1 is MNHEY, CDR2 SMNVEV (reference sequence). This CDR3 is CASNNHADEAFF. Written as DNA, the CDR3 is TGTGCCAGCAACAATCATGCAGATGAAGCTTTCTTT.

V gene TRBV29-1 combines with J gene TRBJ2-7; D unresolved. Trimming took off 6 bases at V and 0 bases at J, with 6 bases between the two ends. This CDR3 comprises 11 residues. Germline CDR1 is SQVTM and CDR2 is ANQGSEA. In DNA form, the CDR3 reads TGCAGCGTCGTATACTCCTACGAGCAGTACTTC. Amino acid sequence: CSVVYSYEQYF.

This chain links TRBV2 with TRBJ2-1; D unclear. Deletions cut 3 bases from V and 6 bases from J, with 3 bases between. CDR1 and CDR2 from the germline V gene are SNHLY and FYNNEI. This CDR3 is 11 amino acids long. In DNA, the CDR3 is TGTGCCAGCAGTGACCGCAATGAGCAGTTCTTC. Translation: CASSDRNEQFF.

The chain has TRBV9 and TRBJ2-7; D gene ambiguous. The germline gives CDR1 SGDLS, CDR2 YYNGEE. Trimming pared 4 bases from V and 7 bases from J, leaving 15 bases between. The CDR3 is made up of 13 amino acids. CDR3 in amino acids: CASSSRPGREQYF. In nucleotides, the CDR3 is TGTGCCAGCAGCTCCCGCCCAGGCCGGGAGCAGTACTTC.

J is TRBJ2-5 and V is TRBV27, with 7 positions matching TRBD1. Per the germline V gene, CDR1 is MNHEY and CDR2 is SMNVEV (reference sequence). V shed 4 bases and J 2 bases; nucleotides not matched to a gene: 4. The CDR3 loop spans 14 amino acids. The CDR3: CASSSHRGQETQYF. CDR3 sequence (DNA): TGTGCCAGCAGTTCCCACAGGGGACAAGAGACCCAGTACTTC.

The table lists this clone with a count of one. This chain connects TRBV19 to TRBJ1-2, with D possibly being TRBD1 (5 bases). The CDR3 has 15 amino acids. Trimming stripped 4 bases from V and 8 bases from J, with 20 bases between. Germline CDR1 reads LNHDA; CDR2 reads SQIVND (reference sequence). The chain's CDR3 is CASSNEQARVVGYTF. CDR3 nucleotide sequence: TGTGCCAGTAGTAACGAACAGGCCCGGGTGGTCGGCTACACCTTC.

Only one count was recorded for this clone. The chain recombines TRBV19 with TRBJ1-2; D is possibly TRBD1 (6 bases). The CDR3 has 14 residues. Germline CDR1 is LNHDA and CDR2 is SQIVND (reference sequence). V was clipped by 1 base and J by 4 bases, with 10 bases between them. As DNA, the CDR3 is TGTGCCAGTAGTATAGCCCCCAGGGGCTATGGCTACACCTTC. Its translation is CASSIAPRGYGYTF.

This clone appeared a single time. V gene TRBV7-8 combines with J gene TRBJ2-3; 9 bases are a match to TRBD1. The CDR3 spans 15 residues. Trimming took 3 bases from V and 3 from J; bases not matched to a gene: 4. CDR1 and CDR2 (germline): SGHVS, FQNEAQ. CDR3: CASSFGQGWTDTQYF. The CDR3 nucleotides are TGTGCCAGCAGCTTCGGACAGGGGTGGACAGATACGCAGTATTTT.

This chain links TRBV4-2 with TRBJ2-5; 14 nucleotides line up with TRBD2. The CDR3 is 16 amino acids. CDR1 is LGHNA and CDR2 is YNFKEQ in the germline V gene. Trimming at V came to 8 bases and at J to 5 bases, leaving 10 bases not matched to a gene. The CDR3 reads CASASGLAGAKETQYF. For the CDR3, the DNA is TGTGCCAGCGCCTCGGGACTAGCGGGAGCCAAGGAGACCCAGTACTTC.

V gene TRBV6-1 combines with J gene TRBJ2-7; 11 nucleotides line up with TRBD2. Germline CDR1 and CDR2: MNHNS and SASEGT. With 7 bases clipped from V and 8 bases from J, the junction kept 13 bases outside the gene matches. This CDR3 comprises 15 residues. In DNA, the CDR3 is TGTGCCAGCACCCTCCCTGCGGCTAGCGGGAGGAAGCAGTACTTC. This gives the protein CASTLPAASGRKQYF.

The rearrangement uses TRBV6-5 and TRBJ2-7; 7 nucleotides line up with TRBD1. J gave up 1 base and V 2 bases, and 5 bases lay outside the gene matches. Germline V gene sequence: CDR1 MNHEY, CDR2 SVGAGI. This CDR3 has 15 amino acids. The CDR3 spells CASSYRDRGSYEQYF. The CDR3 DNA reads TGTGCCAGCAGTTACCGGGACAGAGGATCCTACGAGCAGTACTTC.

This chain connects TRBV18 to TRBJ2-3, with 13 bases fitting TRBD2. The CDR3 is 18 amino acids. J was trimmed by 0 bases and V by 2 bases; bases with no gene match: 5. Germline values: CDR1 KGHSH, CDR2 LQKENI. This CDR3 reads CASSPKLAGGPSTDTQYF. CDR3 DNA sequence: TGTGCCAGCTCACCAAAACTAGCGGGAGGGCCTAGCACAGATACGCAGTATTTT.

This sequence joins TRBV4-1 and TRBJ2-7, with 8 bases matching TRBD1. Trimming took 3 bases from V and 4 from J; bases not matched to a gene: 5. Germline CDR1 is MGHRA and CDR2 is YSYEKL. This CDR3 is built from 14 residues. Here the CDR3 DNA reads TGCGCCAGCAGCCAGCAGACAGGGGTGTACGAGCAGTACTTC. Protein: CASSQQTGVYEQYF.

This CDR3 is CASSLVDRDNPEAFF. The CDR3 DNA reads TGTGCCAGCAGCTTGGTGGACAGGGATAACCCTGAAGCTTTCTTT. The chain recombines TRBV5-6 with TRBJ1-1; the match to TRBD1 covers 8 bases. This CDR3 is built from 15 residues. The V and J ends lost 0 bases and 6 bases, in that order; junction bases with no gene match: 7. CDR1 is SGHDT, CDR2 YYEEEE, per germline.

This clone was found once. V is TRBV18 and J is TRBJ2-7; TRBD2 matches 9 bases. The CDR3 loop spans 17 amino acids. Germline values: CDR1 KGHSH, CDR2 LQKENI. J gave up 5 bases and V 0 bases, and 11 bases lay outside the gene matches. The CDR3 region is CASSPPNSGGRVDEQYF. For the CDR3, the DNA is TGTGCCAGCTCACCACCGAATTCCGGCGGGAGGGTGGACGAGCAGTACTTC.

CDR3 nucleotide sequence: TGTGCCAGCAGCCGGACAGGGAACACTGAAGCTTTCTTT. Encoded protein: CASSRTGNTEAFF. J is TRBJ1-1 and V is TRBV6-5, with 7 bases identical to TRBD1. Germline-derived CDR1 and CDR2 are MNHEY and SVGAGI. The J segment lost 1 base and the V segment lost 6 bases, leaving 2 bases of the junction unmatched. This CDR3 region has 13 residues.

The J gene is TRBJ2-5, the V gene TRBV7-9; 9 bases align to TRBD2. The CDR3 covers 18 residues. Per the germline V gene, CDR1 is SEHNR and CDR2 is FQNEAQ (reference sequence). Trimming cost V 1 base and J 2 bases; bases outside gene matches: 11. CDR3 DNA sequence: TGTGCCAGCAGCTTAGGGGACACTGCTAGCGGGGTACAAGAGACCCAGTACTTC. Protein product: CASSLGDTASGVQETQYF.

The chain combines TRBV27 with TRBJ2-7, with TRBD1 matching 7 bases. Germline trimming cut 4 bases from V and 6 bases from J; bases unmatched to any gene: 6. The germline V gene encodes CDR1 MNHEY and CDR2 SMNVEV (reference sequence). The CDR3 consists of 13 residues. The CDR3 loop is CASSSWTGAEQYF. In nucleotides, the CDR3 is TGTGCCAGCAGTTCCTGGACAGGAGCCGAGCAGTACTTC.

The chain is built from TRBV6-1 and TRBJ2-1; 8 bases are a match to TRBD2. Germline values: CDR1 MNHNS, CDR2 SASEGT. This CDR3 is 20 amino acids long. The V gene end was trimmed by 2 bases and the J gene end by 0 bases; junction bases not matched to a gene: 15. The CDR3 is CASSELAREDVLSSYNEQFF. The CDR3 nucleotides are TGTGCCAGCAGTGAACTGGCGCGGGAGGACGTATTGAGCTCCTACAATGAGCAGTTCTTC.

The gene calls are TRBV9 and TRBJ2-7; TRBD2 matches at 9 bases. The CDR3 loop spans 16 amino acids. Per germline, CDR1 SGDLS and CDR2 YYNGEE. The V gene end was trimmed by 1 base and the J gene end by 2 bases; junction bases not matched to a gene: 7. CDR3 amino acids: CASSVNQAGGTYEQYF. CDR3 nucleotide sequence: TGTGCCAGCAGCGTAAATCAAGCGGGAGGAACCTACGAGCAGTACTTC.

The rearrangement uses TRBV9 and TRBJ2-1; no clear D gene. The CDR3 loop spans 12 amino acids. CDR1 and CDR2 from the germline V gene are SGDLS and YYNGEE. Between the trimmed V and J ends, which lost 0 bases and 8 bases, there was a span of 6 bases. CDR3 amino acids: CASSVVFDEQFF. In DNA form, the CDR3 reads TGTGCCAGCAGCGTAGTGTTCGATGAGCAGTTCTTC.